The clone carrying this T cell receptor beta chain came up many times. This entry is derived from a study of neurological immune-mediated disorders. MiXCR, applied by TCRdb to the 5' RACE reads, yields one record per CDR3 protein. The sample carries about 38,000 distinct CDR3 sequences, about 4.8% recorded once. J lost 5 bases, V lost 1 base, and 10 bases had no gene match. The germline V gene encodes CDR1 SGHTA and CDR2 FQGNSA. This CDR3 region has 16 residues. This receptor was obtained from a man younger than 35 in good health. The V call is TRBV7-2, the J call TRBJ1-1, with TRBD1 identical over 7 bases. The source material was CD4+ T cells from blood. Here the CDR3 DNA reads TGTGCCAGCAGCTTAGGGTTTACAGGGGTATTAACTGAAGCTTTCTTT. Encoded protein: CASSLGFTGVLTEAFF.